This note documents a single TCR beta chain sequence. Its antigen is undetermined. Trimming shortened V by 4 bases and J by 5 bases, and 18 bases separated the two germline ends. CDR1 is SGHNT and CDR2 is YYREEE in the germline V gene (reference sequence). The CDR3 covers 15 residues. By 5'RACE template switching, TCR cDNA was produced, with a universal primer site and UMIs added in the process. TCRdb recomputed calls from the 5' RACE reads with MiXCR, one row per CDR3 protein. This sample yields fewer than 450,000 distinct CDR3 sequences, of which roughly 12% are seen a single time; around 19% belongs to the top ten. The entry originates in a study of T cells after yellow fever vaccination. The study, taken as a whole, reports: Among primary-vaccination clones, most reappeared after the booster, at around 97% for CD4 and roughly 90% for CD8. Just a small share of clonotypes turned up in the CD4 compartment as well as the CD8 compartment. Repertoires obtained by FACS sorting could include abundant clonotypes that entered as contaminants from the bulk population.

The sequence came from a man aged 18-30 years who received the YFV17D yellow fever vaccine. The chain combines TRBV5-4 with TRBJ2-5; possible D gene TRBD2, 5 bases. The sample consisted of PBMCs, taken on the day of the first yellow fever vaccination. The CDR3 is CASSPRATDTETQYF. The CDR3 DNA is TGTGCCAGCAGCCCGAGGGCGACGGATACGGAGACCCAGTACTTC.